The source of this T cell receptor beta chain is a study of cytomegalovirus exposure and HLA in healthy donors. CDR3 length: 16 amino acids. Germline V lookup: CDR1 MDHEN, CDR2 SYDVKM. The J segment lost 3 bases and the V segment lost 5 bases, leaving 9 bases of the junction unmatched. This clone came up a few times. PCR was performed using 60 Vbeta and 13 Jbeta primers. The assay was immunoSEQ multiplex PCR, and TCRdb's table has in-frame clones only and misses some. The sample has roughly 150,000 clones; more than 70% are singletons. The sample consisted of PBMCs. This sequence joins TRBV28 and TRBJ1-1; the match to TRBD1 covers 10 bases. This TCR was sampled from a male donor in good health and CMV-seronegative. This CDR3 is CASSPPRGTGDTEAFF. Written as DNA, the CDR3 is TGTGCCAGCAGTCCCCCCCGTGGGACAGGGGACACTGAAGCTTTCTTT. The full variable domain, completed using reference TRBV28 and TRBJ1-1, is DVKVTQSSRYLVKRTGEKVFLECVQDMDHENMFWYRQDPGLGLRLIYFSYDVKMKEKGDIPEGYSVSREKKERFSLILESASTNQTSMYLCASSPPRGTGDTEAFFGQGTRLTVV.